Listed below are T cell receptor beta chains from one sample, sequenced in a study of cytomegalovirus exposure and HLA in healthy donors. Repertoires were generated with immunoSEQ multiplex PCR, while TCRdb's copy carries only in-frame clones and drops some. Among 75,000 to 90,000 clones listed, around 96% were seen once. The specimen sequenced was PBMCs. These receptors were collected from a man younger than 30 in good health and CMV-seropositive. Both conserved end residues are part of each CDR3. A D gene is named only where the DNA matches it firmly. The listing skips clone size in some rows; elsewhere it reads once, few, many or a size class.

j_gene,abundance,d_gene,v_gene,CDR3aa,CDR3nt
TRBJ1-1,.,.,TRBV9,CASSPPAPRTEAFF,TGTGCCAGCAGCCCCCCCGCCCCGAGGACTGAAGCTTTCTTT
TRBJ2-7,.,TRBD2,TRBV25-1,CASSESGRRTYEQYF,TGTGCCAGCAGTGAAAGCGGGAGGCGAACGTACGAGCAGTACTTC
TRBJ2-7,once,.,TRBV19,CASSMGADLSYEQYF,TGTGCCAGTAGTATGGGGGCGGACCTTTCCTACGAGCAGTACTTC
TRBJ2-7,.,.,TRBV7-2,CASSFNAGSYEQYF,TGTGCCAGCAGCTTTAACGCGGGATCCTACGAGCAGTACTTC
TRBJ1-2,once,.,TRBV5-4,CASSFPGVANYGYTF,TGTGCCAGCAGCTTCCCAGGGGTAGCTAACTATGGCTACACCTTC
TRBJ1-1,.,TRBD1,TRBV9,CASRKSGGQDTEAFF,TGTGCCAGCAGAAAATCAGGGGGCCAGGACACTGAAGCTTTCTTT
TRBJ1-2,.,.,TRBV27,CASRPSLSTGSWANYGYTF,TGTGCCAGCAGACCGTCTTTGTCGACAGGAAGTTGGGCTAACTATGGCTACACCTTC
TRBJ2-5,.,.,TRBV5-4,CASSLGGGVKETQYF,TGTGCCAGCAGCTTGGGGGGAGGAGTAAAAGAGACCCAGTACTTC
TRBJ1-5,.,TRBD1,TRBV13,CASSWGTGGSQPQHF,TGTGCCAGCAGCTGGGGGACAGGGGGAAGTCAGCCCCAGCATTTT
TRBJ1-4,.,.,TRBV21-1,CASSKGGKQAGKAGDEKLFF,TGTGCCAGCAGCAAGGGAGGGAAACAGGCGGGGAAGGCGGGGGATGAAAAACTGTTTTTT
TRBJ2-7,.,TRBD1,TRBV28,CASIGQGVSYEQYF,TGTGCCAGCATAGGACAGGGAGTTTCCTACGAGCAGTACTTC
TRBJ2-5,once,.,TRBV4-1,CASSQPSQETQYF,TGCGCCAGCAGCCAACCCAGTCAAGAGACCCAGTACTTC
TRBJ1-5,.,TRBD1,TRBV19,CASSGTGGTGQPQHF,TGTGCCAGTTCCGGGACAGGGGGGACGGGTCAGCCCCAGCATTTT
TRBJ2-7,.,TRBD1,TRBV5-1,CASSLGIQGLHRHYEQYF,TGCGCCAGCAGCTTAGGCATACAGGGGCTCCACCGTCACTACGAGCAGTACTTC
TRBJ2-2,.,.,TRBV5-6,CASSDVPTGTGELFF,TGTGCCAGCAGCGACGTACCAACAGGGACCGGGGAGCTGTTTTTT
TRBJ1-1,.,TRBD1,TRBV6-5,CASSKGQGNTEAFF,TGTGCCAGCAGTAAGGGACAGGGGAACACTGAAGCTTTCTTT
TRBJ2-1,once,TRBD2,TRBV9,CASSGTSGSSYNEQFF,TGTGCCAGCAGCGGGACTAGCGGGAGCTCCTACAATGAGCAGTTCTTC
TRBJ1-2,.,.,TRBV7-9,CASSFQISDSYGYTF,TGTGCCAGCAGCTTCCAAATTTCCGACTCCTATGGCTACACCTTC
TRBJ2-3,once,TRBD2,TRBV5-1,CASRRGTASGSIDTQYF,TGCGCCAGCAGAAGGGGTACGGCTAGCGGGAGCATAGATACGCAGTATTTT
TRBJ1-1,.,.,TRBV19,CASTNRGGVVEAFF,TGTGCCAGTACCAATCGGGGGGGGGTCGTTGAAGCTTTCTTT
TRBJ1-1,.,.,TRBV6-5,CASSYTGGNTEAFF,TGTGCCAGCAGTTACACGGGGGGGAACACTGAAGCTTTCTTT
TRBJ1-2,.,.,TRBV18,CASSSDRQYSNYGYTF,TGTGCCAGCTCATCGGACAGACAATATTCTAACTATGGCTACACCTTC
TRBJ1-5,.,TRBD1,TRBV27,CASSPNRGVGPQHF,TGTGCCAGCAGTCCAAACAGGGGGGTGGGGCCCCAGCATTTT
TRBJ2-7,.,.,TRBV6-1,CASSKGLEQYF,TGTGCCAGCAGTAAAGGACTCGAGCAGTACTTC
TRBJ2-4,.,.,TRBV4-1,CASSQDGYAGAKNIQYF,TGCGCCAGCAGCCAAGATGGGTACGCGGGGGCCAAAAACATTCAGTACTTC
TRBJ1-1,.,TRBD1,TRBV7-9,CASSFGLPRTGGTEAFF,TGTGCCAGCAGCTTTGGCCTCCCGAGGACAGGGGGCACTGAAGCTTTCTTT
TRBJ2-5,.,TRBD1,TRBV28,CASSSGLVNGQGAETQYF,TGTGCCAGCAGTTCGGGACTTGTGAATGGACAGGGGGCAGAGACCCAGTACTTC
TRBJ2-5,.,.,TRBV5-1,CASSFFPQARETQYF,TGCGCCAGCAGCTTCTTTCCGCAGGCACGCGAGACCCAGTACTTC
TRBJ1-1,.,.,TRBV27,CASSLTGGTEAFF,TGTGCCAGCAGTTTGACAGGCGGGACTGAAGCTTTCTTT
TRBJ2-2,.,.,TRBV14,CASRNSGTGELFF,TGTGCCAGCAGGAATAGCGGTACCGGGGAGCTGTTTTTT
TRBJ2-2,.,.,TRBV27,CASSLSLNTGELFF,TGTGCCAGCAGTTTATCCTTGAACACCGGGGAGCTGTTTTTT
TRBJ1-2,.,.,TRBV5-6,CASSVGLGGYTF,TGTGCCAGCAGCGTTGGTCTCGGGGGCTACACCTTC
TRBJ1-2,.,.,TRBV6-1,CASSEEMGRWGYTF,TGTGCCAGCAGTGAAGAAATGGGCCGATGGGGCTACACCTTC
TRBJ2-5,.,.,TRBV14,CASSQVKETQYF,TGTGCCAGCAGCCAAGTCAAAGAGACCCAGTACTTC
TRBJ1-5,many,TRBD1,TRBV7-6,CASRRTGSNQPQHF,TGTGCCAGCAGACGGACAGGGTCCAATCAGCCCCAGCATTTT
TRBJ1-1,.,.,TRBV11-2,CASSLARNTEAFF,TGTGCCAGCAGCTTAGCCCGGAACACTGAAGCTTTCTTT
TRBJ2-1,.,TRBD2,TRBV18,CASSPNPGLAADEQFF,TGTGCCAGCTCACCTAACCCGGGACTAGCGGCCGATGAGCAGTTCTTC
TRBJ1-2,.,TRBD1,TRBV6-6,CASRQQGADGYTF,TGTGCCAGCAGACAACAGGGGGCGGATGGCTACACCTTC
TRBJ2-3,.,TRBD2,TRBV5-4,CASRNPGLAGAVDTQYF,TGTGCCAGCAGAAACCCGGGACTAGCGGGAGCTGTGGATACGCAGTATTTT
TRBJ1-2,.,.,TRBV27,CASSLQGNYGYTF,TGTGCCAGCAGTTTACAGGGTAACTATGGCTACACCTTC
TRBJ2-5,once,.,TRBV5-1,CASSNQGTQETQYF,TGCGCCAGCAGTAACCAGGGGACGCAAGAGACCCAGTACTTC
TRBJ1-5,.,.,TRBV18,CASSPYGGIGNQPQHF,TGTGCCAGCTCACCTTACGGGGGGATCGGCAATCAGCCCCAGCATTTT
TRBJ2-7,.,TRBD1,TRBV27,CASSPGQGFEQYF,TGTGCCAGCAGCCCGGGACAGGGGTTCGAGCAGTACTTC
TRBJ2-7,.,TRBD1,TRBV19,CASSIRGTGSYEQYF,TGTGCCAGTAGTATAAGAGGGACAGGGAGCTACGAGCAGTACTTC
TRBJ2-5,.,TRBD1,TRBV5-4,CASSLGYWGTDQETQYF,TGTGCCAGCAGCTTGGGATACTGGGGGACAGACCAAGAGACCCAGTACTTC
TRBJ2-1,.,.,TRBV27,CASSLWSVAYNEQFF,TGTGCCAGCAGTTTATGGTCGGTGGCCTACAATGAGCAGTTCTTC
TRBJ2-7,.,.,TRBV4-1,CASSQAAERAREQYF,TGCGCCAGCAGCCAAGCTGCGGAAAGAGCGAGGGAGCAGTACTTC
TRBJ2-5,.,.,TRBV29-1,CSVGRASEETQYF,TGCAGCGTTGGCAGGGCAAGTGAAGAGACCCAGTACTTC
TRBJ2-3,.,.,TRBV21-1,CASKRWDTQYF,TGTGCCAGCAAGCGGTGGGATACGCAGTATTTT
TRBJ1-3,.,TRBD1,TRBV7-2,CASSPDRGISGNTIYF,TGTGCCAGCAGCCCTGACAGGGGAATCTCTGGAAACACCATATATTTT
TRBJ1-1,.,.,TRBV19,CASSIRQGYTEAFF,TGTGCCAGTAGTATCCGGCAGGGGTATACTGAAGCTTTCTTT
TRBJ1-1,.,TRBD1,TRBV7-9,CASSLRTGNTEAFF,TGTGCCAGCAGCCTTCGGACAGGGAACACTGAAGCTTTCTTT
TRBJ2-3,.,TRBD2,TRBV28,CASNRLAGMDTDTQYF,TGTGCCAGCAATAGACTAGCGGGAATGGATACAGATACGCAGTATTTT
TRBJ2-5,.,TRBD2,TRBV27,CASSPIAGALQETQYF,TGTGCCAGCAGTCCGATAGCGGGAGCGCTCCAAGAGACCCAGTACTTC
TRBJ1-1,.,.,TRBV6-5,CASTYPGGGTEAFF,TGTGCCAGCACCTATCCCGGGGGAGGCACTGAAGCTTTCTTT